The 4 T cell receptor beta chains reported below all come from one sample, sequenced in a study of early T cells in non-severe SARS-CoV-2 infection. One entry per CDR3 protein, called by TCRdb with MiXCR from the 5' RACE reads. The table shows tens of thousands of distinct CDR3 sequences, with over 9% occurring only once. The sequenced sample consisted of whole blood. The receptor set was obtained from an adult who was a healthcare worker with PCR-confirmed SARS-CoV-2 infection or an uninfected control (not recorded which).

The genes are TRBV15 and TRBJ2-3; D may match TRBD1 or TRBD2 (5 bases each). Germline-derived CDR1 and CDR2 are LNHNV and YYDKDF (reference sequence). This CDR3 is 15 amino acids long. V dropped 5 bases and J dropped 11 bases, with 23 bases sitting between them. This chain's CDR3 is CATSEIINTGTGQYF. CDR3 DNA: TGTGCCACCAGCGAGATCATTAACACCGGGACGGGGCAGTATTTT.

This clonotype showed up many times. This chain uses TRBV6-6 with TRBJ1-5, with 7 bases identical to TRBD1. V trimming: 0 bases; J trimming: 4 bases; junction bases outside the gene matches: 3. The CDR3 consists of 15 residues. Germline CDR1 MNHNY, CDR2 SVGAGI (reference sequence). The CDR3 sequence: CASSYSGTVNQPQHF. CDR3 nucleotides: TGTGCCAGCAGTTACTCAGGGACAGTTAATCAGCCCCAGCATTTT.

Points on this clonotype: Relative to the germline gene, one junction end is altered; a read error may explain this. The chain joins TRBV3-1 to TRBJ2-2; D might be TRBD2 (5 bases). The CDR3 has 13 residues. The germline CDR1 and CDR2 sequences are LGHDT and YNNKEL (reference sequence). The CDR3 sequence is CSSSQRGTGELFF. The CDR3 region has the DNA TGTTCCAGCAGCCAACGGGGTACCGGGGAGCTGTTTTTT.

This clonotype turned up a few times. The rearrangement uses TRBV2 and TRBJ1-4, with D uncertain. This CDR3 region has 13 residues. CDR1 and CDR2 from the germline V gene are SNHLY and FYNNEI. V lost 6 bases, J lost 4 bases, and 9 bases lay in between. CDR3 sequence reads: CASRGDYNEKLFF. CDR3 in DNA: TGTGCCAGCAGGGGCGACTATAATGAAAAACTGTTTTTT.